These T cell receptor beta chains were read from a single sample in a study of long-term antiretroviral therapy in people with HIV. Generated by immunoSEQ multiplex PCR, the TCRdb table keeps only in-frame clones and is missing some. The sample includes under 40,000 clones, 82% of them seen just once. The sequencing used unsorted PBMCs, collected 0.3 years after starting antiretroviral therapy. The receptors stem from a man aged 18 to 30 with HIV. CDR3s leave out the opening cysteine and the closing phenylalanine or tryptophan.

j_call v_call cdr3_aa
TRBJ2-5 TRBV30 AWSPPGQKGTQY
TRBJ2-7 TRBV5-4 ASSQGSLDQDGEQY
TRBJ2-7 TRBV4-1 ASSQEAGIEQY
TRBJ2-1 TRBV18 ASSPGTGNEQF
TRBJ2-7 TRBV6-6 ASSYWLEGRLGGQY
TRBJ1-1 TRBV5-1 ASSYGDMNTEAF
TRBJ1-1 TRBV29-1 SVLGSNTEAF
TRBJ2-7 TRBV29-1 SVHTRSSYEQY
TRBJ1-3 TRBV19 ASISLQGGDTIY
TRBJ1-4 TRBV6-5 ASTRGVGDEKLF
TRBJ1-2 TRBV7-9 ASSLSMAGGPYGYT
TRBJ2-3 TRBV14 ASSQEGQSGTQY
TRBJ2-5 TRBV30 AWSVGGGPQETQY
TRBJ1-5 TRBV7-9 ASSSTTGSGPQH
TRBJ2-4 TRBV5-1 ASSSAVGKNIQY
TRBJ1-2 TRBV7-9 ASSTDRKPPPYGYT
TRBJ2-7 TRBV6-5 ASSYSSKDAEKY
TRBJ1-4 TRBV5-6 ASSLVGGANEKLF
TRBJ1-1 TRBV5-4 ASSPGEWGNTEAF
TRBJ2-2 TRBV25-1 ASRIPGQGAGELF
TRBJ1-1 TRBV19 ASSREMNTEAF
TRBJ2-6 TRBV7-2 ASSEPYTVSGANVLT
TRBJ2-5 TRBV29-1 SVETGDKETQY
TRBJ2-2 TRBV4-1 ASSQGRGGQGVGELF
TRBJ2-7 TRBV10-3 AIRAGVSEQY
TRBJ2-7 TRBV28 ASSFPLAESTYEQY
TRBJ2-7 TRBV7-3 ASSLRSGSSYEQY
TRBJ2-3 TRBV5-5 ASSDGTDTQY
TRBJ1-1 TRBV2 ASSGSLSTEAF
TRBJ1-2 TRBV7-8 ASSLDRTAQRGYT
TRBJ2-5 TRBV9 ASSVAGSTETQY
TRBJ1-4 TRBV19 ASSTGRANEKLF